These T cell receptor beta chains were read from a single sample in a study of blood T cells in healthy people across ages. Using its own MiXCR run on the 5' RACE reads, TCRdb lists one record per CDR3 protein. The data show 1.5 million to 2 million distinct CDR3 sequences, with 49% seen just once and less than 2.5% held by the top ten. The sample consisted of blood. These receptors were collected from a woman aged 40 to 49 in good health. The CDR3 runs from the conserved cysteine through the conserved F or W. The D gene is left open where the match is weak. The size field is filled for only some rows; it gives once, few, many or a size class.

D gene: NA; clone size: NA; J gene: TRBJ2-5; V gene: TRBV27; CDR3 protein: CASSSHREETQYF; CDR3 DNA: TGTGCCAGCAGTTCACATCGGGAGGAGACCCAGTACTTC
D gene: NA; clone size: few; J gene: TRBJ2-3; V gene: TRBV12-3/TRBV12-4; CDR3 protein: CATGVITDTQYF; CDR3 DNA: TGTGCCACGGGGGTCATCACAGATACGCAGTATTTT
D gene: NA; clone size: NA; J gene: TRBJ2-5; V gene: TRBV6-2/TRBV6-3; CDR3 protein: CASMGPRDIGFGTQYF; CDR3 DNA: TGTGCCAGCATGGGACCCCGGGACATAGGCTTCGGGACCCAGTACTTC
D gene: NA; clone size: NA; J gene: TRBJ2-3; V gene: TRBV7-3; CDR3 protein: CASSFTTRDTQYF; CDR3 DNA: TGTGCCAGCAGCTTTACAACTCGCGATACGCAGTATTTT
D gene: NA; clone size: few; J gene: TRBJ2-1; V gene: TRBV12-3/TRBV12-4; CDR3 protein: CASRSQGEQFF; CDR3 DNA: TGTGCCAGCAGGTCACAGGGAGAGCAGTTCTTC
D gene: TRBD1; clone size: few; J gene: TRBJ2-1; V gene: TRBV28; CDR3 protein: CASSPAGTGTFNEQFF; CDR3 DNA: TGTGCCAGCAGCCCCGCAGGGACAGGGACCTTCAATGAGCAGTTCTTC
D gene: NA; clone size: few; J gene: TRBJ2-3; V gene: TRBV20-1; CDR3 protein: CSARAVVGTDTQYF; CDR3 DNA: TGCAGTGCTAGAGCGGTAGTGGGTACAGATACGCAGTATTTT
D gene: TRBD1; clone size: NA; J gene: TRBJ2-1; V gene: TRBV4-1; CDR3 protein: CASSRDSAYNEQFF; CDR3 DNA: TGCGCCAGCAGCCGGGACAGCGCCTACAATGAGCAGTTCTTC
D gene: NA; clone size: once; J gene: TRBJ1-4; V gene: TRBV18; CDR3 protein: CASSPPRPNEKLFF; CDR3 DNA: TGTGCCAGCTCACCACCCCGGCCAAATGAAAAACTGTTTTTT
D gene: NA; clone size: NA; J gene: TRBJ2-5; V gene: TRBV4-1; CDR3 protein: CASSFDRKQTQYF; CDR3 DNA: TGCGCCAGCAGCTTCGACAGGAAACAGACCCAGTACTTC
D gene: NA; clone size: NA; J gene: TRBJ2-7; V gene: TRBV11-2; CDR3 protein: CASSVTEGGSYEQYF; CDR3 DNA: TGTGCCAGCAGCGTCACCGAGGGGGGTTCCTACGAGCAGTACTTC
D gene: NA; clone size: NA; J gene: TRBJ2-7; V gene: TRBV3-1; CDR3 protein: CASSQDRQLNEQYF; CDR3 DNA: TGTGCCAGCAGCCAAGATCGACAGCTGAACGAGCAGTACTTC
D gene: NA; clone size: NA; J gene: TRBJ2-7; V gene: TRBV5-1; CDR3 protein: CASSFKGYTYEQYF; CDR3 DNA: TGCGCCAGCAGCTTTAAGGGGTACACCTACGAGCAGTACTTC
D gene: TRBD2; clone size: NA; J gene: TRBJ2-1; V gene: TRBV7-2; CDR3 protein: CASTKRGGFNEQFF; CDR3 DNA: TGTGCCAGCACCAAGCGGGGGGGTTTCAATGAGCAGTTCTTC
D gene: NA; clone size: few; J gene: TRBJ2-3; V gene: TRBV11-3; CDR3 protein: CASSPSLEPADTQYF; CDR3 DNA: TGTGCCAGCAGCCCCTCCCTAGAGCCGGCAGATACGCAGTATTTT
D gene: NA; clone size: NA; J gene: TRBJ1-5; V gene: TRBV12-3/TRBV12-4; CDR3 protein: CASSLGSNQPPHF; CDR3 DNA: TGTGCCAGCAGTTTAGGAAGCAATCAGCCCCCGCATTTT
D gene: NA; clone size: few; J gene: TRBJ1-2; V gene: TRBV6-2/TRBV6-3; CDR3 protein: CASRRRDIGYGYTF; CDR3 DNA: TGTGCCAGCCGCCGCCGGGACATCGGCTATGGCTACACCTTC
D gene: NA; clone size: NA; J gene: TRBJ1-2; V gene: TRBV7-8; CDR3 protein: CASSSRGTSNYGYTF; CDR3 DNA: TGTGCCAGCAGCTCTCGGGGGACGAGTAACTATGGCTACACCTTC
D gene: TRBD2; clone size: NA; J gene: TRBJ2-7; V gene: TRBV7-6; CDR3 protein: CASSLEGGGFVYEQYF; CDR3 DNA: TGTGCCAGCAGCTTAGAAGGCGGGGGGTTTGTTTACGAGCAGTACTTC
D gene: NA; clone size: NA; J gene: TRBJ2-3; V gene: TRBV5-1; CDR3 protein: CASSLVRDGADTQYF; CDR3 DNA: TGCGCCAGCAGCTTGGTCAGGGATGGTGCAGATACGCAGTATTTT
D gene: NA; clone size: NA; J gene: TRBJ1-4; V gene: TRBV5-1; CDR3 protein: CASSLAGKTNEKLFF; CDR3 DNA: TGCGCCAGCAGCTTGGCCGGGAAGACTAATGAAAAACTGTTTTTT
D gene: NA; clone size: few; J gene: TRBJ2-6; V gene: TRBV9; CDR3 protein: CASSVGGGPGANVLTF; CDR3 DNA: TGTGCCAGCAGCGTAGGAGGGGGTCCCGGGGCCAACGTCCTGACTTTC
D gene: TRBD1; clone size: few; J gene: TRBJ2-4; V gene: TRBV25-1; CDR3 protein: CASRDRVRTKNIQYF; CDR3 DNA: TGTGCCAGCAGGGACAGGGTTCGGACCAAAAACATTCAGTACTTC
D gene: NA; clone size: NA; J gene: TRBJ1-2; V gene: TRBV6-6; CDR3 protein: CASRSMDGYTF; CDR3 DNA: TGTGCCAGCAGGTCCATGGATGGCTACACCTTC
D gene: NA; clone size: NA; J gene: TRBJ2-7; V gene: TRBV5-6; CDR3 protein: CASSQVRVGDQIYEQYF; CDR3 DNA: TGTGCCAGCAGCCAAGTCAGGGTTGGAGATCAAATCTACGAGCAGTACTTC
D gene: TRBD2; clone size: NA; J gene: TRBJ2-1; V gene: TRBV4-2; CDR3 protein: CASTKGLAGDGGEQFF; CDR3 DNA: TGTGCCAGCACCAAGGGACTAGCGGGGGATGGGGGTGAGCAGTTCTTC
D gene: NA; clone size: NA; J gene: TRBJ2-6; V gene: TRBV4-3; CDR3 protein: CASSPKTGKSGANVLTF; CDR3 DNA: TGCGCCAGCAGCCCGAAGACAGGCAAGTCTGGGGCCAACGTCCTGACTTTC
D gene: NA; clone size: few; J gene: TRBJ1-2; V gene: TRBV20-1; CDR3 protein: CSASPVRVTNYGYTF; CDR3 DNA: TGCAGTGCTAGCCCCGTTAGGGTAACTAACTATGGCTACACCTTC
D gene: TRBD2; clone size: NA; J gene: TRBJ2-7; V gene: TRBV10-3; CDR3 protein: CAITGGGNEQYF; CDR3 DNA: TGTGCCATCACCGGGGGGGGAAACGAGCAGTACTTC
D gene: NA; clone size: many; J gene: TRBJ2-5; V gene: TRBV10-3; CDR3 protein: CAISWTEQETQYF; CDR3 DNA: TGTGCCATCAGCTGGACAGAGCAAGAGACCCAGTACTTC
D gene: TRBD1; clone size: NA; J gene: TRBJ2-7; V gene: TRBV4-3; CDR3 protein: CASSQLGDSPYEQYF; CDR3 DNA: TGCGCCAGCAGCCAACTTGGGGACAGCCCCTACGAGCAGTACTTC
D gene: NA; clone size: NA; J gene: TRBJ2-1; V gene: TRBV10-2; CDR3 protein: CATVELSSYNEQFF; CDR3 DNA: TGCGCCACAGTGGAGCTGAGCTCCTACAATGAGCAGTTCTTC
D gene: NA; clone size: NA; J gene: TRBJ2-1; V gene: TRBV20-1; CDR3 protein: CSARRGNLNNEQFF; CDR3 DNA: TGCAGTGCTAGACGGGGGAACCTCAACAATGAGCAGTTCTTC
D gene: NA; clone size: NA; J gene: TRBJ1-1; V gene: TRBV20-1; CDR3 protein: CSARVLPGARTEAFF; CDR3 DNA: TGCAGTGCTAGAGTCCTCCCGGGGGCGAGGACTGAAGCTTTCTTT
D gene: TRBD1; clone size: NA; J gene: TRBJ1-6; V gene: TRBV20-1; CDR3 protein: CSAPGQGVAPLHF; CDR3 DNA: TGCAGTGCTCCTGGACAGGGCGTCGCACCCCTCCACTTT
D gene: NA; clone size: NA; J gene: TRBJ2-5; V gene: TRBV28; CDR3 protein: CASSLRSFNKQYF; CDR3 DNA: TGTGCCAGCAGTTTACGGTCATTTAACAAGCAGTACTTC
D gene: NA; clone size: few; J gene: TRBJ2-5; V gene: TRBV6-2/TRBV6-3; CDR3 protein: CASIDGGGGETQYF; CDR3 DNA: TGTGCCAGCATCGACGGAGGTGGAGGCGAGACCCAGTACTTC
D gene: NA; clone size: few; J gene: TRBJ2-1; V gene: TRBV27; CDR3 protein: CASASGSGPYNEQFF; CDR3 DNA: TGTGCCAGCGCTTCGGGTAGCGGACCTTACAATGAGCAGTTCTTC
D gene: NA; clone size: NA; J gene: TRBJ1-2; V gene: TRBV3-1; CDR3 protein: CASSQARGEEGGYTF; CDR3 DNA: TGTGCCAGCAGCCAAGCCCGGGGAGAAGAGGGGGGCTACACCTTC
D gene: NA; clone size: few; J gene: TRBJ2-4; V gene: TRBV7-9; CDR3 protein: CASSFHREIQYF; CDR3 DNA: TGTGCCAGCAGCTTCCATAGAGAGATTCAGTACTTC
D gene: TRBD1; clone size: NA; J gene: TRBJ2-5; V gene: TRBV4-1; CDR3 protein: CASSQRTGNLRETQYF; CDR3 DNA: TGCGCCAGCAGCCAAAGGACAGGAAACCTTCGGGAGACCCAGTACTTC
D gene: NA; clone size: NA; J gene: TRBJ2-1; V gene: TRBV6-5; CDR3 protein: CASSSPEAGYNEQFF; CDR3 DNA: TGTGCCAGCAGTTCACCAGAGGCGGGCTACAATGAGCAGTTCTTC
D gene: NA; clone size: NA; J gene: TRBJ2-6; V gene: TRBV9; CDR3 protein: CASSGDSSWGRSGANVLTF; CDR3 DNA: TGTGCCAGCAGCGGAGACTCCTCCTGGGGGCGCTCTGGGGCCAACGTCCTGACTTTC